This section outlines one TCR beta chain sequence together with its context. The antigen is undetermined. Germline loops: CDR1 SGHAT, CDR2 FQNNGV. After removal of 4 bases from V and 5 bases from J, the junction contained 13 bases not matched to a gene. The CDR3 consists of 18 residues. This sample stems from a study of T-cell reconstitution after alpha-beta-depleted transplantation in children. General study findings and limits: Some patients showed high day-60 TCRbeta diversity, which derived from surviving recipient T cells and thymic progenitors. A year post-transplant, T-cell counts and diversity derived mostly from newly produced T cells.

A library of TCRbeta sequences, prepared with unique molecular identifiers, was generated. TCRdb redid the calling of the PCR reads with MiXCR, one entry per CDR3 protein. The sample includes around 490,000 distinct CDR3 sequences, 10% to 12% of them seen just once. The gene calls are TRBV11-2 and TRBJ2-3; 12 bases fit TRBD2. The source of this sequence is a female patient aged 2-9 years who had a stem cell transplant for aplastic anemia, so the T cells may come from the graft donor. The sequencing here drew on PBMCs, mostly from graft donor cells, taken 180 days after TCRalphabeta/CD19-depleted stem cell transplant. CDR3 coding DNA: TGTGCCAGCAGCTCACGGACTAGCGGGACAGGGCCACAAGATACGCAGTATTTT. Protein product: CASSSRTSGTGPQDTQYF.